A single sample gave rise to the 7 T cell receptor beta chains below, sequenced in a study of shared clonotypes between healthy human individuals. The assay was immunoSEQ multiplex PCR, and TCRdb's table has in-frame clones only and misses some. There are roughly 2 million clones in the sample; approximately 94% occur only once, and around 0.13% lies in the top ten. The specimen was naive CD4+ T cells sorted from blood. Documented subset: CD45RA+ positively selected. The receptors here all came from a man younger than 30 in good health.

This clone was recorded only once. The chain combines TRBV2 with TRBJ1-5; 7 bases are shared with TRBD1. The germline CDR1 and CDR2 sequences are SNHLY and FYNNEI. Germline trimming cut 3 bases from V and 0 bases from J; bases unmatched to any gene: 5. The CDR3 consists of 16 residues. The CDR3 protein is CASSDRGTYSNQPQHF. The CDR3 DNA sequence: TGTGCCAGCAGTGACAGGGGGACTTATAGCAATCAGCCCCAGCATTTT.

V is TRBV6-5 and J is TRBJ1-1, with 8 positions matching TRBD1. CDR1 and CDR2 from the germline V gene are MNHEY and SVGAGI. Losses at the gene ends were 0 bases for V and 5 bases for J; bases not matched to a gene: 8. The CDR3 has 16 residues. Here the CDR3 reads CASSYSFRDRRTEAFF. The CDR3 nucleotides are TGTGCCAGCAGTTACTCATTTCGGGACAGGAGAACTGAAGCTTTCTTT.

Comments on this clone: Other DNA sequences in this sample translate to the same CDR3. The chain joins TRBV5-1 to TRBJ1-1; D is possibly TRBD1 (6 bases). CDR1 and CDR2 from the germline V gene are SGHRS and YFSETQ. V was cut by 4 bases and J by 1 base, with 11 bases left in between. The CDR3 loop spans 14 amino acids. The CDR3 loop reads CASSSGTQNTEAFF. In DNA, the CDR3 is TGCGCCAGCAGCAGCGGGACACAGAACACTGAAGCTTTCTTT.

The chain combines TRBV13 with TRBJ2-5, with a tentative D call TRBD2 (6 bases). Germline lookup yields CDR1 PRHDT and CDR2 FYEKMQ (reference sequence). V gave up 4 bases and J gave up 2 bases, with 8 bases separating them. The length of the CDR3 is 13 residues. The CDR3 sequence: CASSSGTQETQYF. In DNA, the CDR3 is TGTGCCAGCAGCTCCGGGACTCAAGAGACCCAGTACTTC.

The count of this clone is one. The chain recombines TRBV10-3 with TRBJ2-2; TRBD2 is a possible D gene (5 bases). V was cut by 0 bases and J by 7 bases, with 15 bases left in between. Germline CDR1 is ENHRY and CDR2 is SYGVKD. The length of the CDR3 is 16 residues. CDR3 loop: CAISESKVGAVGELFF. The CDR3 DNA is TGTGCCATCAGTGAGTCGAAGGTGGGAGCGGTCGGGGAGCTGTTTTTT.

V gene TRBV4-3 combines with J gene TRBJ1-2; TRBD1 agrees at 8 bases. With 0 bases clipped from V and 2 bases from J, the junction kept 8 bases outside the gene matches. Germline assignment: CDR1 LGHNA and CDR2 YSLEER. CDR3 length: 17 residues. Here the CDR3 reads CASSQERAGGANYGYTF. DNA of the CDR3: TGCGCCAGCAGCCAAGAAAGGGCAGGGGGCGCGAACTATGGCTACACCTTC.

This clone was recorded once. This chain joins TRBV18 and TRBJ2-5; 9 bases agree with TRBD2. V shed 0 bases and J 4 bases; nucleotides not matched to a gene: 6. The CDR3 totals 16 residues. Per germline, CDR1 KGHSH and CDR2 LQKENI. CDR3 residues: CASSPPAGGIGETQYF. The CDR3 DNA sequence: TGTGCCAGCTCACCACCCGCGGGGGGGATCGGAGAGACCCAGTACTTC.